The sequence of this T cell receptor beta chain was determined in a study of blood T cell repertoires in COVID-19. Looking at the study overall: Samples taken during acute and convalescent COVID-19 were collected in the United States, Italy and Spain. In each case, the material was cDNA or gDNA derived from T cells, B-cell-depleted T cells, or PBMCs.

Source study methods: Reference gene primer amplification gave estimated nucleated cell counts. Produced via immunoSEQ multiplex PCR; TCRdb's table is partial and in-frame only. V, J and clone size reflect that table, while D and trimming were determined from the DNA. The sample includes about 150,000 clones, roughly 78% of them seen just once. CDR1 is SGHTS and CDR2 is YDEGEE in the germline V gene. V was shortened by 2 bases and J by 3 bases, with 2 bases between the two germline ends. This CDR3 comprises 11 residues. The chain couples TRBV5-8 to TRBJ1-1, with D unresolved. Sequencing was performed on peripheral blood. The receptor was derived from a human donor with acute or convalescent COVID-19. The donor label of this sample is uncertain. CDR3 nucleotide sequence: TGTGCCAGCAGCTTCTACACTGAAGCTTTCTTT. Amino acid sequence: CASSFYTEAFF. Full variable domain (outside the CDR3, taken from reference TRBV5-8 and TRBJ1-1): EAGVTQSPTHLIKTRGQQATLRCSPISGHTSVYWYQQALGLGLQFLLWYDEGEERNRGNFPPRFSGRQFPNYSSELNVNALELEDSALYLCASSFYTEAFFGQGTRLTVV.